The present T cell receptor (beta chain) was sequenced within a study of tumor and adjacent non-tumor tissue in lung cancer. The CDR3 extends over 15 amino acids. In germline, CDR1 is MDHEN, CDR2 SYDVKM. Unmatched junction bases numbered 11, after V lost 7 bases and J lost 2 bases. Three rounds of nested PCR, following a modified ARM-PCR protocol, produced the TCRbeta library. TCRdb re-called the multiplex PCR reads through MiXCR, storing one row per CDR3 protein. The sample has some 74,000 distinct CDR3 sequences, around 77% seen once. The template was RNA from unsorted bulk tissue. The sequence derives from a woman in her forties with non-small cell lung cancer. V and J are TRBV28 and TRBJ2-7; 7 bases agree with TRBD2. The sequencing sample was made of lung tumor tissue. The CDR3 here is CASNPLWGGAYEQYF. The CDR3 DNA follows: TGTGCCAGCAATCCACTTTGGGGGGGGGCCTACGAGCAGTACTTC.